This passage covers 27 T cell receptor beta chains from one sample sequenced in a study of T cell changes during pregnancy in multiple sclerosis. TCRdb's table, derived via immunoSEQ multiplex PCR, lists solely in-frame clones and lacks some. The sample lists about 120,000 clones, approximately 93% seen once, with 6.2% in the top ten. Here the sequenced sample was peripheral blood, taken before pregnancy. The receptors were gathered from a female donor with multiple sclerosis, enrolled in a pregnancy study.

The CDR3 DNA reads TGTGCCAGCAGTGAACGTCTACTAGCGGGAGGCTCCAATGAGCAGTTCTTC. Encoded protein: CASSERLLAGGSNEQFF. V is TRBV6-1 and J is TRBJ2-1; 12 bases match TRBD2. Germline CDR1 reads MNHNS; CDR2 reads SASEGT. J was trimmed by 6 bases and V by 2 bases; bases with no gene match: 8. The CDR3 is 17 amino acids.

This chain links TRBV2 with TRBJ2-2; D is undetermined. Germline CDR1 SNHLY, CDR2 FYNNEI. Trimming stripped 6 bases from V and 0 bases from J, with 11 bases between. CDR3 size: 15 residues. CDR3 coding DNA: TGTGCCAGCAGCGCATTAAGCGCGAACACCGGGGAGCTGTTTTTT. It specifies CASSALSANTGELFF.

In its sample, this clone was seen once. The J gene is TRBJ2-1, the V gene TRBV30; 13 bases agree with TRBD2. The germline V gene encodes CDR1 GTSNPN and CDR2 SVGIG (reference sequence). The CDR3 has 14 residues. J gave up 8 bases and V 3 bases, and 4 bases lay outside the gene matches. CDR3 sequence: CAWRRGLAGYEQFF. The CDR3 coding sequence is TGTGCCTGGAGAAGGGGACTAGCGGGGTATGAGCAGTTCTTC.

DNA for the CDR3: TGTGCCAGCAGGAGAAGCTCCTACGAGCAGTACTTC. As protein: CASRRSSYEQYF. The chain recombines TRBV27 with TRBJ2-7; D is undetermined. In germline, CDR1 is MNHEY, CDR2 SMNVEV (reference sequence). The CDR3 is made up of 12 amino acids. V was pared by 6 bases and J by 0 bases, with 6 bases between.

The V and J genes are TRBV27 and TRBJ1-5; TRBD1 matches 7 bases. The CDR3 is made up of 15 amino acids. Per the germline V gene, CDR1 is MNHEY and CDR2 is SMNVEV (reference sequence). Germline trimming cut 5 bases from V and 6 bases from J; bases unmatched to any gene: 10. The CDR3 DNA sequence: TGTGCCAGCAGTGCCCGACAGGGTCAGGGTCAGCCCCAGCATTTT. Amino acids: CASSARQGQGQPQHF.

This sequence joins TRBV19 and TRBJ2-5, with 10 nucleotides matching TRBD2. J lost 5 bases, V lost 6 bases, and 12 bases had no gene match. The germline CDR1 and CDR2 sequences are LNHDA and SQIVND (reference sequence). CDR3 length: 16 amino acids. CDR3 amino acids: CASSPGTSVGIETQYF. DNA for the CDR3: TGTGCCAGTAGCCCCGGGACTAGCGTCGGAATTGAGACCCAGTACTTC.

The V call is TRBV4-1, the J call TRBJ2-2; 10 bases are a match to TRBD2. Per germline, CDR1 MGHRA and CDR2 YSYEKL. The trim removed 1 base at V and 5 bases at J, leaving 10 bases unmatched. This CDR3 contains 18 residues. CDR3 region: CASSQGGLAGVGTGELFF. The CDR3 region has the DNA TGCGCCAGCAGCCAAGGGGGGCTAGCGGGAGTCGGGACCGGGGAGCTGTTTTTT.

V and J are TRBV12-1 and TRBJ2-7; the tabulated D call, TRBD2, remains unverified against the DNA. TRBV12-1 corresponds to a pseudogene. This CDR3 has 15 residues. The CDR3 coding sequence is TGTGCCAGCAGCCGTATAGAGCGGGAGAACTACGAGCAGTACTTC. This codes for CASSRIERENYEQYF.

In DNA, the CDR3 is TGTGCCAGCAGCCTTAGCGGGGGGGCCCGAGATACGCAGTATTTT. Protein product: CASSLSGGARDTQYF. The chain joins TRBV9 to TRBJ2-3; 11 positions match TRBD2. Trimming took 4 bases from V and 5 from J; bases not matched to a gene: 6. Germline values: CDR1 SGDLS, CDR2 YYNGEE. CDR3 length: 15 residues.

This clone was detected only once. CDR3 loop: CASERNTGELFF. The DNA of the CDR3 is TGTGCCAGCGAGCGAAACACCGGGGAGCTGTTTTTT. The rearrangement uses TRBV5-5 and TRBJ2-2; no clear D. The germline V gene has CDR1 SGHKS and CDR2 YYEKEE (reference sequence). This CDR3 has 12 residues. The V end lost 7 bases, the J end lost 2 bases, and 6 bases lay between the germline ends. Full variable domain (outside the CDR3, taken from reference TRBV5-5 and TRBJ2-2): DAGVTQSPTHLIKTRGQQVTLRCSPISGHKSVSWYQQVLGQGPQFIFQYYEKEERGRGNFPDRFSARQFPNYSSELNVNALLLGDSALYLCASERNTGELFFGEGSRLTVL.

The chain is built from TRBV10-3 and TRBJ2-3; 12 bases are a match to TRBD2. The germline V gene encodes CDR1 ENHRY and CDR2 SYGVKD. V shed 2 bases, J shed 3 bases, and the junction held 6 bases outside the gene matches. This CDR3 contains 17 residues. The CDR3 loop is CAISEPSGGVNTDTQYF. The CDR3 region has the DNA TGTGCCATCAGTGAGCCTAGCGGGGGGGTAAATACAGATACGCAGTATTTT.

This sequence joins TRBV4-1 and TRBJ1-6; 8 positions match TRBD1. The junction had 3 bases not matched to a gene; V was cut back by 1 base and J by 7 bases. The CDR3 runs to 15 residues. CDR1 is MGHRA, CDR2 YSYEKL, per germline. This CDR3 is CASSQAGGKNSPLHF. The CDR3 region has the DNA TGCGCCAGCAGCCAAGCAGGGGGCAAGAATTCACCCCTCCACTTT.

The V gene is TRBV19, the J gene TRBJ2-3; TRBD2 matches at 12 bases. J gave up 4 bases and V 4 bases, and 3 bases lay outside the gene matches. This CDR3 is 15 amino acids long. The germline gives CDR1 LNHDA, CDR2 SQIVND (reference sequence). The DNA for the CDR3 is TGTGCCAGTAGTACGACTAGCGGGGGTTCAGATACGCAGTATTTT. This sequence encodes CASSTTSGGSDTQYF.

This rearrangement joins TRBV27 to TRBJ2-1; TRBD2 matches at 12 bases. The germline CDR1 and CDR2 sequences are MNHEY and SMNVEV (reference sequence). This CDR3 region has 16 residues. With 5 bases clipped from V and 7 bases from J, the junction kept 9 bases outside the gene matches. The DNA for the CDR3 is TGTGCCAGCAGTGTAAGACTAGCGGGAGTAGGGAATGAGCAGTTCTTC. Its translation: CASSVRLAGVGNEQFF.

The rearrangement links TRBV5-1 to TRBJ2-1; 10 bases fit TRBD2. Germline CDR1 is SGHRS and CDR2 is YFSETQ. V lost 4 bases to trimming and J lost 7 bases; unmatched junction nucleotides: 14. The CDR3 has 17 amino acids. The CDR3 DNA sequence: TGCGCCAGCAGCACTTTAGCGGGAGGAAGCGCGGTTAATGAGCAGTTCTTC. It specifies CASSTLAGGSAVNEQFF. Supplemented by reference TRBV5-1 and TRBJ2-1, the full variable domain reads KAGVTQTPRYLIKTRGQQVTLSCSPISGHRSVSWYQQTPGQGLQFLFEYFSETQRNKGNFPGRFSGRQFSNSRSEMNVSTLELGDSALYLCASSTLAGGSAVNEQFFGPGTRLTVL.

This chain joins TRBV10-3 and TRBJ1-2, with TRBD1 identical over 11 bases. Germline CDR1 and CDR2: ENHRY and SYGVKD. V lost 10 bases to trimming and J lost 8 bases; unmatched junction nucleotides: 18. The CDR3 sequence is 16 residues long. CDR3 residues: CATKTTTGQGARGYTF. CDR3 sequence (DNA): TGTGCCACCAAAACGACTACTGGACAGGGGGCGAGGGGCTACACCTTC.

The chain is built from TRBV27 and TRBJ2-7; weak D call: TRBD2 (6 bases). The CDR3 runs to 14 residues. Germline V gene sequence: CDR1 MNHEY, CDR2 SMNVEV (reference sequence). The V end was cut by 5 bases, the J end by 4 bases, with 15 bases between. CDR3 region: CASSPGLSGYEQYF. The CDR3 nucleotides are TGTGCCAGCAGTCCCGGACTATCTGGATACGAGCAGTACTTC.

The J gene is TRBJ2-7, the V gene TRBV6-1; TRBD1 matches at 7 bases. The germline V gene has CDR1 MNHNS and CDR2 SASEGT. Losses at the gene ends were 4 bases for V and 2 bases for J; bases not matched to a gene: 2. The CDR3 spans 13 residues. CDR3 amino acids: CASSVQGTYEQYF. DNA for the CDR3: TGTGCCAGCAGTGTACAGGGGACCTACGAGCAGTACTTC.

The chain couples TRBV6-5 to TRBJ1-1; TRBD1 aligns across 7 bases. This CDR3 region has 14 residues. V lost 6 bases to trimming and J lost 4 bases; unmatched junction nucleotides: 8. Germline values: CDR1 MNHEY, CDR2 SVGAGI. The CDR3 sequence is CASRRRTGATEAFF. CDR3 nucleotide sequence: TGTGCCAGCAGACGGCGCACAGGGGCCACTGAAGCTTTCTTT.

The genes are TRBV5-4 and TRBJ2-1; D unresolved. Germline CDR1 SGHNT, CDR2 YYREEE (reference sequence). Between the trimmed V and J ends, which lost 0 bases and 3 bases, there was a span of 10 bases. CDR3 size: 15 residues. The CDR3 sequence: CASSLGHTNYNEQFF. CDR3 nucleotide sequence: TGTGCCAGCAGCTTGGGACACACCAACTACAATGAGCAGTTCTTC.

The chain joins TRBV6-6 to TRBJ1-5; no clear D gene. V was pared by 4 bases and J by 0 bases, with 10 bases between. The germline V gene encodes CDR1 MNHNY and CDR2 SVGAGI (reference sequence). This CDR3 is built from 15 residues. In DNA form, the CDR3 reads TGTGCCAGCAGTTCCCGGAGTTATAGCAATCAGCCCCAGCATTTT. It yields the protein CASSSRSYSNQPQHF.

The V and J genes are TRBV18 and TRBJ2-3, with 9 bases fitting TRBD1. V lost 3 bases to trimming and J lost 2 bases; unmatched junction nucleotides: 9. CDR3 size: 17 residues. Looked up from germline, CDR1 is KGHSH and CDR2 is LQKENI. The CDR3 loop reads CASSPPQGASPTDTQYF. CDR3 coding DNA: TGTGCCAGCTCACCCCCACAGGGGGCATCGCCCACAGATACGCAGTATTTT.

The V and J genes are TRBV9 and TRBJ1-1; D is unresolved. V was clipped by 4 bases and J by 0 bases, with 7 bases between them. Looked up from germline, CDR1 is SGDLS and CDR2 is YYNGEE. This CDR3 has 13 amino acids. CDR3 loop: CASSLAMNTEAFF. CDR3 DNA sequence: TGTGCCAGCAGCCTCGCTATGAACACTGAAGCTTTCTTT.

V gene TRBV9 combines with J gene TRBJ2-1, with TRBD2 matching 9 bases. This CDR3 contains 17 residues. V trimming: 0 bases; J trimming: 6 bases; junction bases outside the gene matches: 10. In germline, CDR1 is SGDLS, CDR2 YYNGEE. CDR3 DNA sequence: TGTGCCAGCAGCGTAGGATCGCGGGGGGGCAGACTCAATGAGCAGTTCTTC. This gives the protein CASSVGSRGGRLNEQFF.

V gene TRBV5-5 combines with J gene TRBJ1-2, with TRBD1 matching 9 bases. Losses at the gene ends were 1 base for V and 3 bases for J; bases not matched to a gene: 7. Looked up from germline, CDR1 is SGHKS and CDR2 is YYEKEE (reference sequence). The CDR3 sequence is 16 residues long. The CDR3 protein is CASSLTGGGRYYGYTF. Written as DNA, the CDR3 is TGTGCCAGCAGCTTGACAGGGGGCGGCCGCTACTATGGCTACACCTTC.

V and J are TRBV6-5 and TRBJ2-7; 9 bases match TRBD1. The germline V gene has CDR1 MNHEY and CDR2 SVGAGI. V shed 2 bases, J shed 6 bases, and the junction held 5 bases outside the gene matches. This CDR3 spans 14 amino acids. The CDR3 bases are TGTGCCAGCAGTTACGTGGGACAGGGACGCGAGCAGTACTTC. This translates into CASSYVGQGREQYF.

This sequence joins TRBV6-5 and TRBJ1-1, with D possibly being TRBD1 (5 bases). Germline CDR1 MNHEY, CDR2 SVGAGI. Trimming cost V 7 bases and J 0 bases, with 12 bases left between them. The CDR3 spans 14 residues. The CDR3 DNA follows: TGTGCCAGCAAGCAGGGCGGGATGAACACTGAAGCTTTCTTT. This codes for CASKQGGMNTEAFF.